These 7 T cell receptor beta chains share one sample of origin, sequenced in a study of blood T cell repertoires in COVID-19. Some clones are missing from TCRdb's copy, which holds only in-frame ones; the method was immunoSEQ multiplex PCR. The table lists about 280,000 clones, roughly 86% of them singletons. Input material: peripheral blood. These receptors all stem from a man aged 40-50 years with active or convalescent COVID-19.

The table lists this clone with a count of one. This sequence joins TRBV25-1 and TRBJ2-5; D may be TRBD1 (6 bases). Germline V lookup: CDR1 MGHDK, CDR2 SYGVNS. This CDR3 spans 14 amino acids. V was pared by 4 bases and J by 5 bases, with 14 bases between. The CDR3 spells CASSGSQGRETQYF. The CDR3, as DNA: TGTGCCAGCAGTGGGTCACAGGGACGGGAGACCCAGTACTTC.

V and J are TRBV30 and TRBJ1-6, with TRBD1 matching over 7 bases. The junction had 4 bases not matched to a gene; V was cut back by 1 base and J by 7 bases. This CDR3 region has 14 residues. CDR1 is GTSNPN and CDR2 is SVGIG in the germline V gene (reference sequence). This chain's CDR3 is CAWSATGSNSPLHF. Written as DNA, the CDR3 is TGTGCCTGGAGTGCGACAGGGTCCAATTCACCCCTCCACTTT.

This clone has only one observation. This sequence joins TRBV4-1 and TRBJ2-5; TRBD2 agrees at 12 bases. Germline V gene sequence: CDR1 MGHRA, CDR2 YSYEKL. The V and J ends lost 5 bases and 2 bases, in that order; junction bases with no gene match: 9. The CDR3 extends over 17 amino acids. The CDR3 nucleotides are TGCGCCAGCAGCTGGGGGACTAGCGGGTACGTTCAAGAGACCCAGTACTTC. It yields the protein CASSWGTSGYVQETQYF.

The V and J genes are TRBV5-1 and TRBJ2-4; 7 nucleotides line up with TRBD1. Trimming took 4 bases from V and 0 from J; bases not matched to a gene: 10. Germline CDR1 and CDR2: SGHRS and YFSETQ. The CDR3 spans 17 residues. For the CDR3, the DNA is TGCGCCAGCAGCCCCGCAAGGGGGCCTCTAGCCAAAAACATTCAGTACTTC. This sequence encodes CASSPARGPLAKNIQYF.

V is TRBV18 and J is TRBJ1-2; D not certain. The V end was cut by 3 bases, the J end by 2 bases, with 22 bases between. The V gene's germline CDR1 is KGHSH and CDR2 LQKENI. This CDR3 is built from 18 residues. The CDR3 DNA reads TGTGCCAGCTCACCGCTCGAAGCGGTGGGCCAGAGAAACTATGGCTACACCTTC. Its translation: CASSPLEAVGQRNYGYTF.

The J gene is TRBJ2-1, the V gene TRBV19; the D gene is possibly TRBD2 (6 bases). The length of the CDR3 is 18 residues. With 3 bases removed from V and 3 bases from J, the gap between germline ends came to 21 bases. Germline V gene data show CDR1 as LNHDA and CDR2 as SQIVND (reference sequence). The CDR3 bases are TGTGCCAGTAGTATTCAACCCCCCGGCGGGGCAATCTACAATGAGCAGTTCTTC. Protein product: CASSIQPPGGAIYNEQFF.

This rearrangement joins TRBV19 to TRBJ1-5; 11 bases line up with TRBD1. CDR1 is LNHDA, CDR2 SQIVND, per germline (reference sequence). This CDR3 comprises 14 residues. V gave up 7 bases and J gave up 8 bases; unmatched junction bases: 7. CDR3: CASTKGQGEKPQHF. The CDR3 DNA sequence: TGTGCCAGTACTAAGGGACAGGGGGAAAAGCCCCAGCATTTT.